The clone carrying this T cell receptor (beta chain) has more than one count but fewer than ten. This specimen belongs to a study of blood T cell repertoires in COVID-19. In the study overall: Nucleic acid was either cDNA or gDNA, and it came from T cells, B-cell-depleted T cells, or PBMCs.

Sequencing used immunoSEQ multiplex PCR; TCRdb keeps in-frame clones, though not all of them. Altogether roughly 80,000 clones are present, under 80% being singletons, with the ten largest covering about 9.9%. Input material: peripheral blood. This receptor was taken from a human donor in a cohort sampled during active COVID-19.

The CDR3 sequence: CASSLPQGYEQYF. As DNA, the CDR3 is TGTGCCAGCAGCTTGCCACAGGGCTACGAGCAGTACTTC. The J gene is TRBJ2-7, the V gene TRBV5-6, with D possibly TRBD1 on 6 matching bases. Trimming removed 1 base at V and 3 bases at J, with 8 bases between. The CDR3 sequence is 13 residues long. Looked up from germline, CDR1 is SGHDT and CDR2 is YYEEEE.